These 25 T cell receptor beta chains were sequenced from one sample in a study of T cells expressing NK-cell markers. TCRdb re-called the 5' RACE reads, yielding one record per CDR3 amino acid sequence without DNA. This listing includes approximately 420,000 distinct CDR3 sequences. Input material: blood T cells: a sorted CD56 or NKG2C T cell subset, CD4+ or CD8+ T cells, or bulk PBMC T cells (not recorded which). The receptor set was obtained from a woman between 50 and 59 years old in good health.

This chain connects TRBV5-1 to TRBJ2-1; no DNA is available, so the TRBD1 call from TCRdb remains unchecked. Germline V gives CDR1 SGHRS, CDR2 YFSETQ. CDR3 length: 12 residues. CDR3 sequence reads: CASKDRYDEQFF.

This chain joins TRBV30 and TRBJ2-1; TCRdb's D call, TRBD1, is unchecked because there is no DNA. Looked up from germline, CDR1 is GTSNPN and CDR2 is SVGIG (reference sequence). The CDR3 length is 15 residues. The CDR3 spells CAWSVGLGGIGEQFF. The variable domain in full, with the rest retrieved from reference TRBV30 and TRBJ2-1, is SQTIHQWPATLVQPVGSPLSLECTVEGTSNPNLYWYRQAAGRGLQLLFYSVGIGQISSEVPQNLSASRPQDRQFILSSKKLLLSDSGFYLCAWSVGLGGIGEQFFGPGTRLTVL.

The chain is built from TRBV12-3 or TRBV12-4 and TRBJ1-4; the D call of TRBD1 rests on TCRdb alone, since no DNA is present to check it. The CDR3 is 15 residues long. CDR3 sequence: CASSLGLGAREKLFF.

The rearrangement joins TRBV6-2 or TRBV6-3 to TRBJ2-1; TCRdb names TRBD2, which stays unverified in the absence of DNA. Germline V gene data show CDR1 as MNHEY and CDR2 as SVGEGT. The CDR3 is 17 amino acids. The CDR3: CASSYEVLAGGGNEQFF.

The chain has TRBV10-3 and TRBJ2-1; TCRdb returns TRBD2, unconfirmable since there is no DNA. CDR3 length equals 13 residues. From germline, CDR1 is ENHRY and CDR2 SYGVKD. The CDR3 spells CAIRPGLVNEQFF.

The CDR3 region is CSVEAGTRGTQYF. The chain joins TRBV29-1 to TRBJ2-5. The CDR3 sequence is 13 residues long. In germline, CDR1 is SQVTM, CDR2 ANQGSEA.

The V gene is TRBV14, the J gene TRBJ2-5; with no DNA, the TCRdb D assignment of TRBD2 cannot be verified. The germline gives CDR1 SGHDN, CDR2 FVKESK. This CDR3 contains 18 residues. The CDR3 sequence: CASSAFSFQEGRRETQYF.

This chain joins TRBV6-5 and TRBJ1-1; as DNA is missing, the TRBD1 call by TCRdb cannot be tested. Germline values: CDR1 MNHEY, CDR2 SVGAGI. CDR3 length equals 13 residues. CDR3: CASTQVPNTEAFF.

This sequence joins TRBV5-1 and TRBJ2-3; TCRdb picks TRBD2, but there is no DNA to check that call. Germline V lookup: CDR1 SGHRS, CDR2 YFSETQ. The CDR3 has 16 residues. The CDR3 reads CASSLGLSLSTDTQYF.

The rearrangement links TRBV7-9 to TRBJ2-5; TCRdb selects TRBD1, and the lack of DNA leaves this call unchecked. The CDR3 runs to 14 residues. Germline values: CDR1 SEHNR, CDR2 FQNEAQ (reference sequence). CDR3 loop: CASSPGIYQETQYF. Based on the CDR3 plus reference TRBV7-9 and TRBJ2-5, the full variable domain is DTGVSQNPRHKITKRGQNVTFRCDPISEHNRLYWYRQTLGQGPEFLTYFQNEAQLEKSRLLSDRFSAERPKGSFSTLEIQRTEQGDSAMYLCASSPGIYQETQYFGPGTRLLVL.

This rearrangement joins TRBV7-6 to TRBJ2-3; TCRdb's D call of TRBD1 is untestable without DNA. Germline CDR1 is SGHVS and CDR2 is FNYEAQ. The CDR3 is 15 amino acids. The CDR3 sequence: CASSQWTGRTDTQYF.

V and J are TRBV9 and TRBJ2-1; with no DNA, the TCRdb D assignment of TRBD2 cannot be verified. Germline V gives CDR1 SGDLS, CDR2 YYNGEE. The CDR3 runs to 12 residues. The CDR3: CASSVEGGVRVF.

The chain carries TRBV11-3 and TRBJ1-5. There are 16 residues in the CDR3. Germline V CDR1 and CDR2: SGHNT, YENEEA. The CDR3 spells CASSFKGLDSNQPQHF.

CDR3 amino acids: CASSPLGGRVAKNIQYF. V and J are TRBV12-3 or TRBV12-4 and TRBJ2-4; as DNA is missing, the TRBD1 call by TCRdb cannot be tested. This CDR3 comprises 17 residues.

The genes are TRBV11-2 and TRBJ2-7; as DNA is missing, the TRBD2 call by TCRdb cannot be tested. The CDR3 length is 18 residues. The V gene's germline CDR1 is SGHAT and CDR2 FQNNGV. The CDR3 region is CASSLGGTSGLTTYEQYF.

This chain links TRBV7-8 with TRBJ2-7; the D call from TCRdb, TRBD1, cannot be confirmed without DNA. The V gene's germline CDR1 is SGHVS and CDR2 FQNEAQ. The CDR3 consists of 15 residues. CDR3 in amino acids: CASSLAGQPLFEQYF.

The J gene is TRBJ1-1, the V gene TRBV5-1. The length of the CDR3 is 17 residues. Germline values: CDR1 SGHRS, CDR2 YFSETQ. CDR3 sequence: CASSFNHGALGGTEAFF.

This chain's CDR3 is CASSLLALNSEQFF. The rearrangement links TRBV27 to TRBJ2-1; absent DNA, TCRdb's TRBD2 call cannot be checked. Germline CDR1 is MNHEY and CDR2 is SMNVEV (reference sequence). CDR3 size: 14 residues.

V is TRBV12-3 or TRBV12-4 and J is TRBJ2-7; TCRdb's assignment of TRBD2 cannot be checked, as there is no DNA. The CDR3 totals 13 residues. CDR3 residues: CASSFGPIYEQYF.

This sequence joins TRBV12-3 or TRBV12-4 and TRBJ2-1; TCRdb names TRBD2, which stays unverified in the absence of DNA. The CDR3 spans 14 residues. This chain's CDR3 is CASSPLLARGEQFF.

This chain uses TRBV7-9 with TRBJ2-1; TCRdb's D gene call, TRBD1, goes unchecked for lack of DNA. Per germline, CDR1 SEHNR and CDR2 FQNEAQ (reference sequence). The CDR3 has 18 residues. CDR3 loop: CASSPSLHQGVAYNEQFF.

V is TRBV24-1 and J is TRBJ1-2. CDR3 length: 12 amino acids. Germline values: CDR1 KGHDR, CDR2 SFDVKD. The CDR3 sequence is CATLHPNYGYTF.

V usage is TRBV11-2 and J usage is TRBJ1-1; the TRBD1 assignment by TCRdb is unverifiable without DNA. The length of the CDR3 is 16 residues. Germline CDR1 reads SGHAT; CDR2 reads FQNNGV. The CDR3: CASSFYGVRAESEAFF.

The V gene is TRBV20-1, the J gene TRBJ2-2; without DNA, the TCRdb call of TRBD1 cannot be checked. This CDR3 is built from 14 residues. Germline V CDR1 and CDR2: DFQATT, SNEGSKA (reference sequence). The CDR3 region is CSARDRGPTGELFF.

The chain employs TRBV7-7 and TRBJ2-1; checking the TCRdb D call of TRBD2 is not possible without DNA. This CDR3 is 22 amino acids long. CDR1 and CDR2 (germline): SSHAT, FNYEAQ (reference sequence). CDR3 residues: CASSLGSLGGLAGEGSYNEQFF.